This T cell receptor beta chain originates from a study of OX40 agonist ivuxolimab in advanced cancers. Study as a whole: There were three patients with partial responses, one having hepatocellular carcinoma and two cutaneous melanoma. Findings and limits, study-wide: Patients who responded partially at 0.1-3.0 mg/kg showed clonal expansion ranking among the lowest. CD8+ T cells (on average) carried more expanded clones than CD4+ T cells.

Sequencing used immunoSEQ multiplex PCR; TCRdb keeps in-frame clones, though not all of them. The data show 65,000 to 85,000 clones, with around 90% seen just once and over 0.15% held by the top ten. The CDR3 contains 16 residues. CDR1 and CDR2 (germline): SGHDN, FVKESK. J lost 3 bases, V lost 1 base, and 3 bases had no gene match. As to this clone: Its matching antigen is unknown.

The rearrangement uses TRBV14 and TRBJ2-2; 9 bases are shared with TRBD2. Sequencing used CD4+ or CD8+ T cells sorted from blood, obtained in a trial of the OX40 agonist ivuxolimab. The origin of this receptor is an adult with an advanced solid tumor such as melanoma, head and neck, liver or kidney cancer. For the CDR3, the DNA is TGTGCCAGCAGCCAAGTAGCGGGAGTCTACACCGGGGAGCTGTTTTTT. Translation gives CASSQVAGVYTGELFF.